This T cell receptor beta chain was recorded in a study of T cell clonotyping in hematopoietic cell transplantation. Turning to this clone: The junction departs from the called germline gene at one end, perhaps through a read error.

TCRdb's copy holds only in-frame clones and misses some; the assay was immunoSEQ multiplex PCR. Of 15,000 to 20,000 clones listed, 60% to 80% are singletons. Time point: recipient sample about 28 days before transplant, after cytoreduction. The CDR3 is made up of 16 amino acids. Germline-derived CDR1 and CDR2 are LGHNA and YSLEER. This receptor was identified in a man between 60 and 70 years old with acute myeloid leukemia. Some clones in this sample may be carry-over from other donors' samples. The source was peripheral blood mononuclear cells, collected before stem cell transplant. The rearrangement links TRBV4-3 to TRBJ2-7, with unresolved D. CDR3 nucleotides: TGCACCAGCAGCCAAGCACGTGAGACAAGACCCTACGAGCAGTACTTC. Amino acid sequence: CTSSQARETRPYEQYF.